This TCR beta chain was identified in a study of blood T cells in healthy people across ages. Trimming took 2 bases from V and 6 from J, leaving 10 bases between them. The germline gives CDR1 MGHRA, CDR2 YSYEKL. The CDR3 contains 13 residues. Together with a sample-barcoded 5' primer, a J-beta primer mix was included in a second PCR lasting about 7 to 11 cycles. TCRdb re-called the 5' RACE reads through MiXCR, storing one row per CDR3 protein. The sample yields 750,000 to 850,000 distinct CDR3 sequences, approximately 25% seen once. The same data also went into a second study, on T cells of mothers and their children.

The material sequenced was blood. V gene TRBV4-1 combines with J gene TRBJ1-1; D is unresolved. This TCR was sampled from a boy between 10 and 17 years old in good health. CDR3 nucleotide sequence: TGCGCCAGCAGCCAACGGGATGGGGCTGAAGCTTTCTTT. The encoded protein is CASSQRDGAEAFF.